The 10 T cell receptor beta chains reported below all come from one sample, sequenced in a study of T cells in Graves' hyperthyroidism and ophthalmopathy. RNA transcripts gave rise to amplified TCR beta CDR3 regions. The HTBI primer set drove a first-round RT-PCR of the TCR CDR3. TCRdb used MiXCR to reprocess the multiplex PCR reads, holding one entry per CDR3 protein. The sample includes roughly 560,000 distinct CDR3 sequences, around 15% of them seen just once. The sample taken for sequencing was blood. The receptors shown here come from a middle-aged woman with Graves' ophthalmopathy.

This clonotype was counted between two and nine times. The chain recombines TRBV10-3 with TRBJ2-7; 7 nucleotides match TRBD1. V trimming: 6 bases; J trimming: 4 bases; junction bases outside the gene matches: 6. Germline V gene sequence: CDR1 ENHRY, CDR2 SYGVKD. CDR3 size: 13 residues. CDR3 region: CAISPGTAYEQYF. CDR3 coding DNA: TGTGCCATCAGCCCAGGGACAGCTTACGAGCAGTACTTC.

About this clonotype itself: A single base separates this from a much larger clone, so it may be a read error. The rearrangement links TRBV12-5 to TRBJ2-7; D unclear. Germline lookup yields CDR1 LGHNT and CDR2 FRNRAP. This CDR3 has 14 residues. The V gene lost 5 bases and the J gene lost 2 bases, with 13 bases spanning the gap. CDR3 nucleotides: TGTGCTAGTGGTCCCCCGGTAGTCCCCTACGAGCAGTACTTC. It encodes CASGPPVVPYEQYF. Supplemented by reference TRBV12-5 and TRBJ2-7, the full variable domain reads DARVTQTPRHKVTEMGQEVTMRCQPILGHNTVFWYRQTMMQGLELLAYFRNRAPLDDSGMPKDRFSAEMPDATLATLKIQPSEPRDSAVYFCASGPPVVPYEQYFGPGTRLTVT.

This clonotype was counted at least ten times. The chain has TRBV28 and TRBJ2-7; possibly TRBD1 for D (6 bases). Germline V gene sequence: CDR1 MDHEN, CDR2 SYDVKM. With 1 base removed from V and 1 base from J, the gap between germline ends came to 8 bases. This CDR3 has 14 amino acids. CDR3 sequence (DNA): TGTGCCAGCAGTTTATTCAGGGGATCCTACGAGCAGTACTTC. Amino acids: CASSLFRGSYEQYF.

This clonotype was recorded at least ten times. The chain recombines TRBV20-1 with TRBJ2-5, with D perhaps assigned TRBD1 or TRBD2 (6 bases each). The V and J ends lost 2 bases and 1 base respectively, with 11 bases between them. CDR1 and CDR2 (germline): DFQATT, SNEGSKA (reference sequence). The CDR3 is 14 residues long. CDR3 loop: CSARRGRLQETQYF. CDR3 DNA: TGCAGTGCTAGACGGGGGCGCCTCCAAGAGACCCAGTACTTC.

The table lists this clonotype with a few counts. This rearrangement joins TRBV9 to TRBJ2-7, with D possibly being TRBD2 (6 bases). Trimming shortened V by 0 bases and J by 3 bases, and 10 bases separated the two germline ends. The length of the CDR3 is 14 residues. Germline V gene lookup returns CDR1 SGDLS and CDR2 YYNGEE. CDR3 nucleotides: TGTGCCAGCAGCGTAGAGGGTAGCGGCTACGAGCAGTACTTC. This sequence encodes CASSVEGSGYEQYF.

The V and J genes are TRBV20-1 and TRBJ2-2; no clear D gene. Trimming stripped 0 bases from V and 2 bases from J, with 10 bases between. CDR1 DFQATT and CDR2 SNEGSKA come from the germline V gene (reference sequence). The CDR3 runs 15 residues. This chain's CDR3 is CSARDPGRNTGELFF. The CDR3 DNA reads as TGCAGTGCTAGAGATCCCGGTAGAAACACCGGGGAGCTGTTTTTT.

This clonotype was detected ten times or more. The J gene is TRBJ2-2, the V gene TRBV12-3 or TRBV12-4; D not resolved. Trimming shortened V by 7 bases and J by 3 bases, and 12 bases separated the two germline ends. The CDR3 consists of 14 residues. CDR3 protein: CASKPDRDTGELFF. CDR3 nucleotide sequence: TGTGCCAGCAAGCCCGACCGGGACACCGGGGAGCTGTTTTTT.

This clonotype was observed many times. The CDR3 nucleotides read TGTGCCAGCAGGCTAGATAGCGGGAACTCCTACGAGCAGTACTTC. Protein product: CASRLDSGNSYEQYF. The V call is TRBV28, the J call TRBJ2-7, with 8 bases aligning to TRBD2. The ends lost 6 bases at V and 0 bases at J; junction bases unmatched: 7. This CDR3 is built from 15 residues. Germline V lookup: CDR1 MDHEN, CDR2 SYDVKM.

This sequence joins TRBV13 and TRBJ1-1; D perhaps matches TRBD1 (6 bases). The CDR3 consists of 16 residues. V was clipped by 2 bases and J by 0 bases, with 13 bases between them. In germline, CDR1 is PRHDT, CDR2 FYEKMQ (reference sequence). The CDR3 reads CASSLWGAAMNTEAFF. The CDR3 DNA follows: TGTGCCAGCAGCTTATGGGGGGCAGCGATGAACACTGAAGCTTTCTTT. Together with reference TRBV13 and TRBJ1-1, the CDR3 gives the full variable domain: AAGVIQSPRHLIKEKRETATLKCYPIPRHDTVYWYQQGPGQDPQFLISFYEKMQSDKGSIPDRFSAQQFSDYHSELNMSSLELGDSALYFCASSLWGAAMNTEAFFGQGTRLTVV.

This clonotype came up many times. The J gene is TRBJ2-1, the V gene TRBV11-1; tentatively, D is TRBD2 (6 bases). This CDR3 is built from 14 residues. Germline CDR1 is SGHAT and CDR2 is FQDESV (reference sequence). Trimming left V 2 bases short and J 7 bases short, with 12 bases between. The CDR3 DNA is TGTGCCAGCAGCTTATCGGACGGAGGGAATGAGCAGTTCTTC. It yields the protein CASSLSDGGNEQFF.